The 23 T cell receptor beta chains listed next were all sequenced from one sample in a study of T cells in Graves' hyperthyroidism and ophthalmopathy. Authors of the study amplified TCR beta CDR3 regions from RNA transcripts. TCR CDR3 underwent first-round RT-PCR with the HTBI primer set. TCRdb re-called the multiplex PCR reads with MiXCR, one entry per CDR3 protein. This table holds 340,000 or so distinct CDR3 sequences, about 18% found once. Sequenced input: blood. The receptors were sampled from a woman aged 50 to 65 with Graves' hyperthyroidism.

This clonotype was found a few times. The V gene is TRBV6-5, the J gene TRBJ1-2; D is possibly TRBD1 (5 bases). CDR1 and CDR2 (germline): MNHEY, SVGAGI. V lost 2 bases and J 7 bases, leaving 17 bases between the germline ends. The CDR3 consists of 15 residues. CDR3 DNA sequence: TGTGCCAGCAGTTACCAGTTGGAGGGACTATCTGGCTACACCTTC. Amino acid sequence: CASSYQLEGLSGYTF.

This clonotype was counted many times. The chain is built from TRBV28 and TRBJ2-7; 8 nucleotides match TRBD2. The CDR3 spans 15 residues. The trim removed 7 bases at V and 6 bases at J, leaving 14 bases unmatched. Per the germline V gene, CDR1 is MDHEN and CDR2 is SYDVKM. CDR3 region: CASTAGGDPIPEQYF. CDR3 bases: TGTGCCAGCACCGCGGGGGGAGACCCCATCCCCGAGCAGTACTTC.

This clonotype has ten or more counts. The V call is TRBV6-2 or TRBV6-3, the J call TRBJ1-5; no firm D call. Trimming shortened V by 2 bases and J by 0 bases, and 11 bases separated the two germline ends. The germline V gene has CDR1 MNHEY and CDR2 SVGEGT. The CDR3 runs to 16 residues. CDR3 amino acids: CASSYRQTYSNQPQHF. In nucleotides, the CDR3 is TGTGCCAGCAGTTACCGACAAACTTATAGCAATCAGCCCCAGCATTTT.

This clonotype was recorded at least ten times. CDR3 sequence: CASDTSGTKGEQFF. As DNA, the CDR3 is TGTGCCAGCGATACTAGCGGAACTAAGGGTGAGCAGTTCTTC. This chain links TRBV11-1 with TRBJ2-1, with TRBD2 matching 8 bases. CDR3 length equals 14 residues. Germline CDR1 is SGHAT and CDR2 is FQDESV (reference sequence). The J segment lost 9 bases and the V segment lost 8 bases, leaving 12 bases of the junction unmatched.

This clonotype has a count of ten or more. J is TRBJ1-4 and V is TRBV2; D is perhaps TRBD1 (6 bases). Trimming removed 0 bases at V and 2 bases at J, with 7 bases between. The CDR3 is made up of 15 amino acids. Germline CDR1 reads SNHLY; CDR2 reads FYNNEI. The CDR3 loop is CASSEAGGTNEKLFF. The CDR3 region has the DNA TGTGCCAGCAGTGAAGCAGGGGGGACTAATGAAAAACTGTTTTTT.

This clonotype was observed many times. The rearrangement joins TRBV20-1 to TRBJ2-7, with TRBD1 matching 10 bases. The germline CDR1 and CDR2 sequences are DFQATT and SNEGSKA (reference sequence). With 7 bases clipped from V and 4 bases from J, the junction kept 7 bases outside the gene matches. The CDR3 contains 13 residues. CDR3 bases: TGCAGTGTTCCGGGACAGGGGACGTACGAGCAGTACTTC. It translates to CSVPGQGTYEQYF.

The CDR3 DNA reads TGTGCCAGCAGCTTAACGCGGGGGCGGATGAACACTGAAGCTTTCTTT. This encodes CASSLTRGRMNTEAFF. The V and J genes are TRBV7-8 and TRBJ1-1, with a weak D call TRBD1 (6 bases). Germline CDR1 reads SGHVS; CDR2 reads FQNEAQ. CDR3 length: 16 residues. V was cut by 2 bases and J by 0 bases, with 13 bases left in between.

This clonotype was observed a few times. The chain uses TRBV5-1 and TRBJ2-5; the match to TRBD2 covers 7 bases. V lost 0 bases, J lost 3 bases, and 11 bases stayed unmatched. Germline V CDR1 and CDR2: SGHRS, YFSETQ. The CDR3 totals 17 residues. This CDR3 is CASSLGLATGGEETQYF. CDR3 coding DNA: TGCGCCAGCAGCTTGGGCCTAGCTACGGGGGGTGAAGAGACCCAGTACTTC.

V is TRBV6-2 or TRBV6-3 and J is TRBJ1-1; D not resolved. Trimming stripped 0 bases from V and 6 bases from J, with 5 bases between. The CDR3 totals 12 residues. Germline V gene data show CDR1 as MNHEY and CDR2 as SVGEGT. The CDR3 sequence: CASSYSRPEAFF. The CDR3, as DNA: TGTGCCAGCAGTTACTCTAGGCCTGAAGCTTTCTTT.

J is TRBJ2-3 and V is TRBV6-2 or TRBV6-3, with 7 nucleotides matching TRBD2. The CDR3 has 15 amino acids. Germline lookup yields CDR1 MNHEY and CDR2 SVGEGT. With V trimmed by 6 bases and J by 2 bases, 8 bases remained unmatched. CDR3 coding DNA: TGTGCCAGCAGGGACAACAGCGGGATCACAGATACGCAGTATTTT. It yields the protein CASRDNSGITDTQYF.

The chain is built from TRBV6-1 and TRBJ1-2, with a tentative D call TRBD1 (6 bases). Deletions cut 5 bases from V and 5 bases from J, with 12 bases between. The CDR3 has 13 amino acids. CDR1 MNHNS and CDR2 SASEGT come from the germline V gene. The DNA for the CDR3 is TGTGCCAGCAGTCCCGACAGGAAGTATGGCTACACCTTC. Its translation: CASSPDRKYGYTF.

This clonotype was counted at least ten times. The chain recombines TRBV27 with TRBJ2-1, with a possible D match to TRBD1 (6 bases). Trimming removed 5 bases from V and 8 bases from J, with 19 bases in between. There are 15 residues in the CDR3. Germline-derived CDR1 and CDR2 are MNHEY and SMNVEV (reference sequence). CDR3 loop: CASSQTGLDSDEQFF. The CDR3 DNA sequence: TGTGCCAGCAGTCAAACAGGGTTAGATTCAGATGAGCAGTTCTTC.

This clonotype occurred many times. The junction departs from the called germline gene at one end, perhaps through a read error. The chain has TRBV10-1 and TRBJ2-3; D uncertain. This CDR3 region has 13 residues. Germline-derived CDR1 and CDR2 are WNHNN and SYGVQD (reference sequence). The CDR3 sequence is CASSADSTDTQYF. CDR3 nucleotide sequence: TGTGCCAGCAGCGCCGACAGCACAGATACGCAGTATTTT.

This chain uses TRBV19 with TRBJ1-6; D may be TRBD1 (6 bases). Looked up from germline, CDR1 is LNHDA and CDR2 is SQIVND (reference sequence). V shed 4 bases and J shed 11 bases, with 15 bases lying between them. This CDR3 has 14 amino acids. The CDR3 sequence: CASSKGGMETPLHF. The CDR3 DNA sequence: TGTGCCAGTAGTAAGGGGGGCATGGAAACACCCCTCCACTTT.

This clonotype showed up just a few times. This chain joins TRBV4-2 and TRBJ2-1; 7 nucleotides line up with TRBD1. The trim removed 0 bases at V and 0 bases at J, leaving 5 bases unmatched. This CDR3 is built from 17 residues. Germline V gene lookup returns CDR1 LGHNA and CDR2 YNFKEQ. The CDR3 region is CASSQEQGVSSYNEQFF. The CDR3 DNA follows: TGTGCCAGCAGCCAAGAGCAGGGGGTCTCCTCCTACAATGAGCAGTTCTTC.

The chain combines TRBV2 with TRBJ1-4; tentative D call: TRBD1 (6 bases). V was cut by 10 bases and J by 5 bases, with 20 bases left in between. The CDR3 sequence is 15 residues long. Germline V lookup: CDR1 SNHLY, CDR2 FYNNEI. Here the CDR3 reads CANKQGRTLNEKLFF. The DNA for the CDR3 is TGTGCCAACAAACAGGGCCGCACCTTAAATGAAAAACTGTTTTTT.

The chain combines TRBV4-1 with TRBJ2-2; 11 bases agree with TRBD2. CDR3 size: 17 residues. Per the germline V gene, CDR1 is MGHRA and CDR2 is YSYEKL. After removal of 4 bases from V and 6 bases from J, the junction contained 10 bases not matched to a gene. The CDR3 DNA sequence: TGCGCCAGCAGCCGAGACGGGAGTAGCGGGGGGGCCGGGGAGCTGTTTTTT. Translated, it gives CASSRDGSSGGAGELFF.

The genes are TRBV20-1 and TRBJ2-3, with 13 nucleotides matching TRBD2. The V gene end was trimmed by 5 bases and the J gene end by 7 bases; junction bases not matched to a gene: 12. CDR1 DFQATT and CDR2 SNEGSKA come from the germline V gene (reference sequence). This CDR3 contains 16 residues. CDR3 in amino acids: CSADGGLAGAGNTQYF. For the CDR3, the DNA is TGCAGTGCTGACGGAGGACTAGCGGGAGCGGGGAATACGCAGTATTTT.

The gene calls are TRBV5-6 and TRBJ2-1, with 12 bases matching TRBD2. Germline CDR1 is SGHDT and CDR2 is YYEEEE. V dropped 4 bases and J dropped 9; count of bases not matched to a gene: 8. CDR3 length equals 15 residues. CDR3 sequence: CASSASGRAFPEQFF. The CDR3 DNA follows: TGTGCCAGCAGCGCTAGCGGGAGGGCCTTCCCTGAGCAGTTCTTC.

The chain carries TRBV4-1 and TRBJ2-3; D is unresolved. The germline CDR1 and CDR2 sequences are MGHRA and YSYEKL. This CDR3 comprises 14 residues. V lost 1 base and J lost 6, with 11 bases in between. The CDR3 here is CASSQGDAPDTQYF. CDR3 bases: TGCGCCAGCAGCCAAGGGGATGCTCCTGATACGCAGTATTTT.

The CDR3 nucleotides read TGTGCCAGTAGCTGGGGCTGGGACAGAAGTAATGAAAAACTGTTTTTT. Translating it yields CASSWGWDRSNEKLFF. The chain joins TRBV19 to TRBJ1-4, with 7 bases aligning to TRBD1. The CDR3 runs to 16 residues. Trimming at V came to 6 bases and at J to 4 bases, leaving 11 bases not matched to a gene. Germline V gives CDR1 LNHDA, CDR2 SQIVND (reference sequence).

The table lists this clonotype with a few counts. The rearrangement joins TRBV24-1 to TRBJ1-1; D remains unclear. This CDR3 is built from 12 residues. CDR1 and CDR2 from the germline V gene are KGHDR and SFDVKD. Trimming stripped 3 bases from V and 4 bases from J, with 5 bases between. CDR3 residues: CATSDGVTEAFF. The CDR3 DNA follows: TGTGCCACCAGTGATGGGGTCACTGAAGCTTTCTTT.

Comments on this clonotype: Given a much more abundant clone one base away, this may be a read error. The rearrangement links TRBV6-9 to TRBJ1-1, with TRBD1 matching 7 bases. Germline V CDR1 and CDR2: MNHGY, SVAAGI. The CDR3 runs to 14 residues. CDR3 DNA sequence: TGTGCCAACAGTTACGGGACAGAGAACACTGAAGCTTTCTTT. Residues: CANSYGTENTEAFF.